The 16 T cell receptor beta chains given below trace back to one sample, sequenced in a study of blood T cell repertoires in COVID-19. Produced via immunoSEQ multiplex PCR; TCRdb's table is partial and in-frame only. The table records fewer than 250,000 clones, around 86% of them present only once. The sequenced material came from peripheral blood. The receptors were gathered from a man in his 60s with acute or convalescent COVID-19.

The CDR3 loop reads CSASVGGSSLSNQPQHF. CDR3 sequence (DNA): TGCAGTGCTAGTGTCGGAGGCAGCTCCCTTAGCAATCAGCCCCAGCATTTT. The chain links TRBV20-1 to TRBJ1-5; D gene unclear. V was trimmed by 3 bases and J by 0 bases, leaving 18 bases between them. Germline CDR1 is DFQATT and CDR2 is SNEGSKA (reference sequence). The CDR3 runs to 17 residues.

This chain joins TRBV19 and TRBJ2-7; weak D call: TRBD1 (5 bases). CDR1 LNHDA and CDR2 SQIVND come from the germline V gene (reference sequence). This CDR3 contains 14 residues. Trimming cost V 4 bases and J 3 bases, with 13 bases left between them. CDR3 sequence (DNA): TGTGCCAGTAGTACATACGACCAGGGCTACGAGCAGTACTTC. Translation gives CASSTYDQGYEQYF. Variable domain in full (rest from reference TRBV19 and TRBJ2-7): DGGITQSPKYLFRKEGQNVTLSCEQNLNHDAMYWYRQDPGQGLRLIYYSQIVNDFQKGDIAEGYSVSREKKESFPLTVTSAQKNPTAFYLCASSTYDQGYEQYFGPGTRLTVT.

This clone came up once. V usage is TRBV6-2 or TRBV6-3 and J usage is TRBJ2-7; a weak D match, TRBD2 (6 bases). Germline V gene data show CDR1 as MNHEY and CDR2 as SVGEGT. The ends were cut back, 6 bases at V and 1 base at J, with 16 bases in the middle. The CDR3 sequence is 15 residues long. The CDR3 nucleotides read TGTGCCAGCAGCCAGGTACGGAGGGGTTCCTACGAGCAGTACTTC. Its translation is CASSQVRRGSYEQYF.

The rearrangement links TRBV3-1 (or the pseudogene TRBV3-2) to TRBJ1-1; possible D gene TRBD1, 5 bases. This CDR3 contains 15 residues. Germline V gives CDR1 LGHDT, CDR2 YNNKEL (reference sequence). Trimming removed 4 bases from V and 3 bases from J, with 15 bases in between. Here the CDR3 DNA reads TGTGCCAGCAGCCCCGGTTGGGGGGGGGACACTGAAGCTTTCTTT. It is translated as CASSPGWGGDTEAFF.

The chain carries TRBV6-5 and TRBJ1-2; no clear D gene. The germline CDR1 and CDR2 sequences are MNHEY and SVGAGI. Trimming removed 0 bases at V and 2 bases at J, with 10 bases between. The CDR3 covers 15 residues. The CDR3 region is CASSYSLSANYGYTF. CDR3 nucleotides: TGTGCCAGCAGTTACTCCCTGTCCGCGAACTATGGCTACACCTTC.

The chain uses TRBV28 and TRBJ2-7, with a weak D call TRBD1 (6 bases). Germline CDR1 and CDR2: MDHEN and SYDVKM. The V end was cut by 4 bases, the J end by 6 bases, with 10 bases between. This CDR3 spans 12 amino acids. CDR3: CASSSQGSEQYF. CDR3 DNA sequence: TGTGCCAGCAGTTCCCAGGGGAGCGAGCAGTACTTC.

V gene TRBV24-1 combines with J gene TRBJ2-5; 8 bases agree with TRBD1. CDR3 length: 15 residues. V was pared by 0 bases and J by 2 bases, with 1 base of the junction left unmatched. Germline lookup yields CDR1 KGHDR and CDR2 SFDVKD. CDR3 residues: CATSDLRQGQETQYF. Here the CDR3 DNA reads TGTGCCACCAGTGATTTGAGACAGGGGCAAGAGACCCAGTACTTC.

The chain has TRBV21-1 and TRBJ1-2. TRBV21-1 is classified as a pseudogene. The CDR3 has 15 residues. CDR3 loop: CASSKFGTPSYGYTF. In DNA, the CDR3 is TGTGCCAGCAGCAAATTCGGGACTCCTTCCTATGGCTACACCTTC.

The CDR3 DNA follows: TGCGCCAGCAGCCAAGATCGGCTTAGCCCAGATACGCAGTATTTT. Translated: CASSQDRLSPDTQYF. The chain combines TRBV4-3 with TRBJ2-3; D gene ambiguous. Trimming stripped 0 bases from V and 4 bases from J, with 11 bases between. CDR3 size: 15 residues. Germline V lookup: CDR1 LGHNA, CDR2 YSLEER.

This clone has more than one count but fewer than ten. The chain is built from TRBV7-2 and TRBJ2-5; TRBD2 matches 13 bases. This CDR3 region has 16 residues. CDR1 is SGHTA and CDR2 is FQGNSA in the germline V gene. Unmatched junction bases numbered 7, after V lost 4 bases and J lost 5 bases. CDR3 in DNA: TGTGCCAGCAGCTCTACTAGCGGGGGGGTGTTGGAGACCCAGTACTTC. Its protein product is CASSSTSGGVLETQYF. Full variable domain (outside the CDR3, taken from reference TRBV7-2 and TRBJ2-5): GAGVSQSPSNKVTEKGKDVELRCDPISGHTALYWYRQSLGQGLEFLIYFQGNSAPDKSGLPSDRFSAERTGGSVSTLTIQRTQQEDSAVYLCASSSTSGGVLETQYFGPGTRLLVL.

V usage is TRBV18 and J usage is TRBJ1-1; tentative D call: TRBD1 (5 bases). The CDR3 has 17 amino acids. V shed 3 bases and J shed 0 bases, with 17 bases lying between them. Germline CDR1 reads KGHSH; CDR2 reads LQKENI. The CDR3 here is CASSPQMGGRMNTEAFF. The CDR3 DNA is TGTGCCAGCTCACCCCAGATGGGGGGACGCATGAACACTGAAGCTTTCTTT. Based on the CDR3 plus reference TRBV18 and TRBJ1-1, the full variable domain is NAGVMQNPRHLVRRRGQEARLRCSPMKGHSHVYWYRQLPEEGLKFMVYLQKENIIDESGMPKERFSAEFPKEGPSILRIQQVVRGDSAAYFCASSPQMGGRMNTEAFFGQGTRLTVV.

This chain connects TRBV19 to TRBJ1-1, with D unclear. V was shortened by 3 bases and J by 0 bases, with 8 bases between the two germline ends. This CDR3 spans 14 amino acids. Germline loops: CDR1 LNHDA, CDR2 SQIVND (reference sequence). The CDR3 region is CASSMGRLNTEAFF. The DNA of the CDR3 is TGTGCCAGTAGTATGGGCCGATTGAACACTGAAGCTTTCTTT.

The chain employs TRBV5-1 and TRBJ1-4, with a weak D call TRBD1 (5 bases). This CDR3 comprises 13 residues. Per the germline V gene, CDR1 is SGHRS and CDR2 is YFSETQ. Trimming stripped 0 bases from V and 8 bases from J, with 8 bases between. The CDR3 DNA follows: TGCGCCAGCAGCTTGGGACAGCCCGAAAAACTGTTTTTT. The encoded protein is CASSLGQPEKLFF.

The chain uses TRBV5-5 and TRBJ1-6; 8 positions agree with TRBD1. Germline loops: CDR1 SGHKS, CDR2 YYEKEE (reference sequence). The junction had 2 bases not matched to a gene; V was cut back by 4 bases and J by 5 bases. This CDR3 has 14 amino acids. CDR3 region: CASSKGQDNSPLHF. For the CDR3, the DNA is TGTGCCAGCAGCAAGGGACAGGATAATTCACCCCTCCACTTT.

CDR3 sequence (DNA): TGTGCCTCATGCGTGTTTTCCGGAAACACCATATATTTT. Translation: CASCVFSGNTIYF. The gene calls are TRBV28 and TRBJ1-3; no clear D gene. Germline lookup yields CDR1 MDHEN and CDR2 SYDVKM. V was shortened by 11 bases and J by 4 bases, with 15 bases between the two germline ends. The CDR3 is 13 residues long.

V is TRBV7-8 and J is TRBJ2-7, with a possible D match to TRBD2 (7 bases). Germline V gives CDR1 SGHVS, CDR2 FQNEAQ. The CDR3 is made up of 15 amino acids. V gave up 1 base and J gave up 1 base, with 11 bases separating them. The CDR3 region is CASSLDGGASYEQYF. The CDR3 DNA is TGTGCCAGCAGCTTAGATGGGGGGGCGTCCTACGAGCAGTACTTC.